The 29 T cell receptor beta chains presented below share a single source sample, sequenced in a study of blood T cell repertoires in COVID-19 (dated by TCRdb to 2019 to 2021). Library preparation was by the immunoSEQ multiplex PCR assay. The table comes from immuneACCESS by way of TCRdb, which keeps in-frame sequences with V and J called. Part of the clones is missing from these tables; in studies checked, under half for an unresolved V gene and the rest for unknown reasons. Recorded for this sample are roughly 140,000 clones; about 85% of them occurred a single time. Of the sample, roughly 34% is held by the ten largest clones. The specimen sequenced was peripheral blood. The receptors here all came from a human donor in a cohort sampled during active COVID-19.

The count of this clone is one. This chain links TRBV7-2 with TRBJ1-1; possible D gene TRBD1, 6 bases. Trimming took off 4 bases at V and 1 base at J, with 16 bases between the two ends. Germline V gene sequence: CDR1 SGHTA, CDR2 FQGNSA. CDR3 size: 16 residues. In nucleotides, the CDR3 is TGTGCCAGCAGCTCCAGACAGGCGCCGTGGAACACTGAAGCTTTCTTT. It translates to CASSSRQAPWNTEAFF.

This chain connects TRBV15 to TRBJ1-5; 7 bases fit TRBD1. The CDR3 length is 15 residues. Germline assignment: CDR1 LNHNV and CDR2 YYDKDF (reference sequence). The junction had 9 bases not matched to a gene; V was cut back by 3 bases and J by 7 bases. The CDR3 DNA follows: TGTGCCACCAGCAGGGACCCACAGGGGAAGCAGCCCCAGCATTTT. It codes for CATSRDPQGKQPQHF.

This CDR3 reads CASSLMGGSSYEQYF. DNA for the CDR3: TGTGCCAGCAGCTTAATGGGAGGGAGCTCCTACGAGCAGTACTTC. The chain has TRBV7-9 and TRBJ2-7; 7 bases map to TRBD2. The CDR3 sequence is 15 residues long. Germline values: CDR1 SEHNR, CDR2 FQNEAQ (reference sequence). The ends lost 2 bases at V and 0 bases at J; junction bases unmatched: 4.

The chain joins TRBV28 to TRBJ2-7; D perhaps matches TRBD1 (5 bases). The V end was cut by 8 bases, the J end by 2 bases, with 10 bases between. This CDR3 region has 12 residues. Per the germline V gene, CDR1 is MDHEN and CDR2 is SYDVKM. CDR3 in DNA: TGTGCCAGCCAGGGTCGAACCTACGAGCAGTACTTC. This encodes CASQGRTYEQYF.

The genes are TRBV7-9 and TRBJ1-2, with TRBD1 matching 8 bases. V dropped 0 bases and J dropped 7; count of bases not matched to a gene: 7. The CDR3 totals 15 residues. The germline V gene encodes CDR1 SEHNR and CDR2 FQNEAQ (reference sequence). This CDR3 reads CASSLAGQVRLGYTF. CDR3 in DNA: TGTGCCAGCAGCTTAGCGGGACAGGTTCGACTTGGCTACACCTTC. Complete variable domain (other parts from reference TRBV7-9 and TRBJ1-2): DTGVSQNPRHKITKRGQNVTFRCDPISEHNRLYWYRQTLGQGPEFLTYFQNEAQLEKSRLLSDRFSAERPKGSFSTLEIQRTEQGDSAMYLCASSLAGQVRLGYTFGSGTRLTVV.

J is TRBJ1-2 and V is TRBV3-1 (or the pseudogene TRBV3-2); the D gene is possibly TRBD1 (5 bases). The CDR3 extends over 13 amino acids. In germline, CDR1 is LGHDT, CDR2 YNNKEL (reference sequence). Trimming took off 3 bases at V and 4 bases at J, with 9 bases between the two ends. CDR3 protein: CASSQGGVYGYTF. As DNA, the CDR3 is TGTGCCAGCAGCCAGGGAGGGGTCTATGGCTACACCTTC.

The gene calls are TRBV5-1 and TRBJ2-6; 7 bases fit TRBD1. Trimming removed 4 bases from V and 3 bases from J; junction bases left unmatched: 4. The CDR3 length is 15 residues. From germline, CDR1 is SGHRS and CDR2 YFSETQ. The CDR3 coding sequence is TGCGCCAGCAGCCCCACAGGGGTTGGGGCCAACGTCCTGACTTTC. The encoded protein is CASSPTGVGANVLTF.

The chain is built from TRBV6-1 and TRBJ2-4; 11 positions agree with TRBD2. The length of the CDR3 is 16 residues. The V gene end was trimmed by 4 bases and the J gene end by 0 bases; junction bases not matched to a gene: 2. Germline CDR1 reads MNHNS; CDR2 reads SASEGT. The CDR3 spells CASSATSGGAKNIQYF. The CDR3 nucleotides read TGTGCCAGCAGTGCTACTAGCGGGGGAGCCAAAAACATTCAGTACTTC.

The chain links TRBV2 to TRBJ1-2, with a weak D call TRBD1 (5 bases). This CDR3 comprises 13 residues. Trimming removed 2 bases at V and 4 bases at J, with 8 bases between. Germline-derived CDR1 and CDR2 are SNHLY and FYNNEI. This CDR3 reads CASSENTGYGYTF. In DNA, the CDR3 is TGTGCCAGCAGTGAAAACACAGGCTATGGCTACACCTTC.

The V gene is TRBV5-1, the J gene TRBJ1-1; 9 bases match TRBD1. The V gene end was trimmed by 1 base and the J gene end by 2 bases; junction bases not matched to a gene: 9. This CDR3 region has 17 residues. Germline V lookup: CDR1 SGHRS, CDR2 YFSETQ. CDR3 sequence: CASSLLRQGERNTEAFF. CDR3 nucleotide sequence: TGCGCCAGCAGCTTGTTGAGACAGGGGGAGAGAAACACTGAAGCTTTCTTT.

V gene TRBV10-3 combines with J gene TRBJ1-5; the match to TRBD1 covers 12 bases. This CDR3 is 15 amino acids long. Germline-derived CDR1 and CDR2 are ENHRY and SYGVKD. V was clipped by 8 bases and J by 5 bases; unmatched bases: 7. In DNA form, the CDR3 reads TGTGCCATCTCCCCCGGGACAGGGGGCGATCAGCCCCAGCATTTT. Translating gives CAISPGTGGDQPQHF.

This clone was counted ten times or more. The chain uses TRBV7-6 and TRBJ1-2, with 8 positions matching TRBD1. In germline, CDR1 is SGHVS, CDR2 FNYEAQ. V shed 6 bases, J shed 7 bases, and the junction held 16 bases outside the gene matches. The CDR3 spans 16 residues. CDR3: CASRQRTGLGSGGYTF. The DNA for the CDR3 is TGTGCCAGCAGACAGAGGACAGGGCTGGGGTCGGGTGGCTACACCTTC. Full variable domain (outside the CDR3, taken from reference TRBV7-6 and TRBJ1-2): GAGVSQSPRYKVTKRGQDVALRCDPISGHVSLYWYRQALGQGPEFLTYFNYEAQQDKSGLPNDRFSAERPEGSISTLTIQRTEQRDSAMYRCASRQRTGLGSGGYTFGSGTRLTVV.

The gene calls are TRBV19 and TRBJ2-5, with no clear D. V lost 5 bases to trimming and J lost 2 bases, with 12 bases between them. CDR3 length equals 14 residues. From germline, CDR1 is LNHDA and CDR2 SQIVND (reference sequence). The CDR3 loop is CASSPTVTQETQYF. In nucleotides, the CDR3 is TGTGCCAGTAGTCCAACAGTTACTCAAGAGACCCAGTACTTC.

The chain employs TRBV6-1 and TRBJ1-6; D uncertain. The CDR3 spans 15 residues. Looked up from germline, CDR1 is MNHNS and CDR2 is SASEGT. Trimming shortened V by 2 bases and J by 3 bases, and 8 bases separated the two germline ends. CDR3 region: CASSEQVVYNSPLHF. DNA of the CDR3: TGTGCCAGCAGTGAACAGGTTGTCTATAATTCACCCCTCCACTTT.

In its sample, this clone was seen once. The chain links TRBV19 to TRBJ1-2; 9 bases align to TRBD1. V was clipped by 6 bases and J by 5 bases; unmatched bases: 13. The V gene's germline CDR1 is LNHDA and CDR2 SQIVND (reference sequence). The CDR3 contains 16 residues. The CDR3 loop reads CASRNRDRVTGYGYTF. CDR3 sequence (DNA): TGTGCCAGTAGGAACCGGGACAGGGTTACGGGGTATGGCTACACCTTC. The complete variable domain, with remaining parts taken from reference TRBV19 and TRBJ1-2, reads DGGITQSPKYLFRKEGQNVTLSCEQNLNHDAMYWYRQDPGQGLRLIYYSQIVNDFQKGDIAEGYSVSREKKESFPLTVTSAQKNPTAFYLCASRNRDRVTGYGYTFGSGTRLTVV.

The rearrangement links TRBV6-6 to TRBJ2-7; possibly TRBD2 for D (5 bases). This CDR3 is 15 amino acids long. Germline loops: CDR1 MNHNY, CDR2 SVGAGI (reference sequence). V dropped 5 bases and J dropped 2 bases, with 16 bases sitting between them. The CDR3 here is CASSPGSKRTYEQYF. The CDR3 DNA is TGTGCCAGCAGTCCGGGCTCCAAGCGGACCTACGAGCAGTACTTC.

The chain combines TRBV5-1 with TRBJ2-2, with 9 bases identical to TRBD1. Per germline, CDR1 SGHRS and CDR2 YFSETQ. Germline trimming cut 3 bases from V and 6 bases from J; bases unmatched to any gene: 18. This CDR3 has 19 amino acids. The CDR3, as DNA: TGCGCCAGCAGCTACGGCCAGGGTGGACAGGGGATTTTGGCCGGGGAGCTGTTTTTT. Amino acids: CASSYGQGGQGILAGELFF.

This chain joins TRBV4-2 and TRBJ2-1; TRBD2 agrees at 7 bases. The CDR3 covers 17 residues. The junction had 6 bases not matched to a gene; V was cut back by 1 base and J by 0 bases. CDR1 and CDR2 (germline): LGHNA, YNFKEQ. The CDR3 is CASSQGVGGSSYNEQFF. CDR3 sequence (DNA): TGTGCCAGCAGCCAAGGAGTGGGCGGGAGCTCCTACAATGAGCAGTTCTTC.

This sequence joins TRBV9 and TRBJ1-2, with 8 bases that match TRBD1. The J segment lost 5 bases and the V segment lost 2 bases, leaving 14 bases of the junction unmatched. CDR1 is SGDLS and CDR2 is YYNGEE in the germline V gene. This CDR3 has 17 amino acids. CDR3 coding DNA: TGTGCCAGCAGCGTGGACTGGACAGGGATGGGGGAATATGGCTACACCTTC. Residues: CASSVDWTGMGEYGYTF. The variable domain in full, completed from reference TRBV9 and TRBJ1-2, reads DSGVTQTPKHLITATGQRVTLRCSPRSGDLSVYWYQQSLDQGLQFLIQYYNGEERAKGNILERFSAQQFPDLHSELNLSSLELGDSALYFCASSVDWTGMGEYGYTFGSGTRLTVV.

In its sample, this clone was seen once. The gene calls are TRBV7-9 and TRBJ1-2; D uncertain. V was cut by 0 bases and J by 7 bases, with 18 bases left in between. This CDR3 is 16 amino acids long. The germline V gene has CDR1 SEHNR and CDR2 FQNEAQ (reference sequence). The CDR3 DNA reads TGTGCCAGCAGCTTAGCGGAGGGAAGGGCCGGGTCTGGCTACACCTTC. This sequence encodes CASSLAEGRAGSGYTF.

The chain is built from TRBV11-2 and TRBJ2-7, with 7 bases that match TRBD1. V shed 5 bases and J 2 bases; nucleotides not matched to a gene: 9. The CDR3 spans 15 residues. Germline CDR1 and CDR2: SGHAT and FQNNGV. DNA for the CDR3: TGTGCCAGCAGCAAATCGACAGGGCCAACCTACGAGCAGTACTTC. Translating it yields CASSKSTGPTYEQYF. Supplemented by reference TRBV11-2 and TRBJ2-7, the full variable domain reads EAGVAQSPRYKIIEKRQSVAFWCNPISGHATLYWYQQILGQGPKLLIQFQNNGVVDDSQLPKDRFSAERLKGVDSTLKIQPAKLEDSAVYLCASSKSTGPTYEQYFGPGTRLTVT.

This chain connects TRBV12-3 or TRBV12-4 to TRBJ2-3; 7 bases are a match to TRBD2. Trimming removed 8 bases from V and 3 bases from J; junction bases left unmatched: 5. The CDR3 consists of 13 residues. CDR3 nucleotide sequence: TGTGCCAGCGTGAAGCGGGGTACAGATACGCAGTATTTT. Translated, it gives CASVKRGTDTQYF.

The chain recombines TRBV11-2 with TRBJ2-7; 7 nucleotides align to TRBD1. V dropped 4 bases and J dropped 3; count of bases not matched to a gene: 6. CDR1 SGHAT and CDR2 FQNNGV come from the germline V gene. The CDR3 is 14 residues long. The CDR3 spells CASSSNRGFYEQYF. The CDR3 nucleotides are TGTGCCAGCAGCTCAAACAGGGGATTCTACGAGCAGTACTTC.

This clone was recorded a few times. The chain combines TRBV10-2 with TRBJ1-4; 7 nucleotides align to TRBD1. The CDR3 contains 15 residues. CDR1 and CDR2 (germline): WSHSY, SAAADI. With V trimmed by 10 bases and J by 1 base, 9 bases remained unmatched. Here the CDR3 reads CATKGGRVTNEKLFF. The CDR3 bases are TGCGCCACCAAAGGGGGCCGGGTAACTAATGAAAAACTGTTTTTT.

The rearrangement uses TRBV6-6 and TRBJ1-3, with D unresolved. The CDR3 contains 13 residues. The V end was cut by 5 bases, the J end by 2 bases, with 7 bases between. Germline V gene sequence: CDR1 MNHNY, CDR2 SVGAGI (reference sequence). The CDR3 coding sequence is TGTGCCAGCAGTCTTGACACTGGAAACACCATATATTTT. Its protein product is CASSLDTGNTIYF.

The CDR3 nucleotides read TGTGCCAGCACCCGGGGGGGTAGGGACTCTGAAGCTTTCTTT. As protein: CASTRGGRDSEAFF. The rearrangement uses TRBV28 and TRBJ1-1, with D maybe TRBD1 (5 bases). The ends were cut back, 7 bases at V and 6 bases at J, with 18 bases in the middle. From germline, CDR1 is MDHEN and CDR2 SYDVKM. The CDR3 contains 14 residues.

Notes on this clone: Its ends do not fully match the called genes, so a read error is possible. This chain uses TRBV15 with TRBJ1-2; D gene unclear. The CDR3 length is 13 residues. Germline CDR1 and CDR2: LNHNV and YYDKDF (reference sequence). The CDR3 sequence is CATSRAPETQAAF. The CDR3 DNA is TGTGCCACCAGCAGAGCTCCGGAGACACAAGCGGCCTTC.

The gene calls are TRBV28 and TRBJ1-1; 8 bases fit TRBD1. Trimming removed 8 bases from V and 3 bases from J; junction bases left unmatched: 8. The CDR3 contains 14 residues. Germline V gene data show CDR1 as MDHEN and CDR2 as SYDVKM. The CDR3: CASGRDRRYTEAFF. The CDR3 coding sequence is TGTGCCAGCGGGAGGGACAGGCGGTACACTGAAGCTTTCTTT.

The rearrangement joins TRBV5-4 to TRBJ2-5; 7 positions agree with TRBD1. CDR3 length equals 16 residues. Germline V gene sequence: CDR1 SGHNT, CDR2 YYREEE (reference sequence). The V gene end was trimmed by 2 bases and the J gene end by 1 base; junction bases not matched to a gene: 8. DNA of the CDR3: TGTGCCAGCAGCTTCGCCGGGACAGCCCTCCAAGAGACCCAGTACTTC. Protein product: CASSFAGTALQETQYF. The variable domain in full, with the rest retrieved from reference TRBV5-4 and TRBJ2-5, is ETGVTQSPTHLIKTRGQQVTLRCSSQSGHNTVSWYQQALGQGPQFIFQYYREEENGRGNFPPRFSGLQFPNYSSELNVNALELDDSALYLCASSFAGTALQETQYFGPGTRLLVL.